Many counts were recorded for the clone carrying this T cell receptor (beta chain). The antigen is unknown. This entry comes from a study of human T cells and chemical hapten exposure. Findings of the study overall: Those TCRs sitting above 1 in 1000 frequency stayed the same with DPC sensitization. The formation of large CDR3 similarity clusters by expanded TCRs significantly exceeded that of controls.

Germline V gives CDR1 SGHRS, CDR2 YFSETQ. The CDR3 runs to 17 residues. The V gene end was trimmed by 8 bases and the J gene end by 4 bases; junction bases not matched to a gene: 19. The time point here: patch test 1, 2 weeks after DPC sensitization. Described treatment: therapeutic diphenylcyclopropenone sensitization with weekly scalp DPC. Blood draws came first, before each patch test. It was unfractionated whole blood from which total RNA was extracted. MiXCR was run by TCRdb on the RACE reads, yielding one entry per CDR3 protein. The repertoire holds 95,000 to 130,000 distinct CDR3 sequences, 9.5% to 13% seen once, with roughly 1.5% in the top ten.

The sequence came from a woman aged 45-65 years with alopecia areata. Some clones in this sample may be carry-over from other donors' samples. The chain is built from TRBV5-1 and TRBJ1-2; 8 bases are a match to TRBD1. This material consisted of whole blood, taken in connection with sensitization to the hapten diphenylcyclopropenone (DPC). The CDR3 sequence: CARRQLEGDRQTYGYTF. CDR3 coding DNA: TGCGCCAGACGACAACTAGAGGGGGACAGGCAGACCTATGGCTACACCTTC.